The next 21 T cell receptor beta chains were all read from a single sample in a study of HIV-infected patients and healthy controls. The repertoire came from unfractionated whole blood and reflected all unsorted peripheral T cells. cDNA was made from about 510 ng RNA using alpha and beta constant primers. Using multiplexing indices, alpha and beta chain libraries were generated apart by chain-specific third strand synthesis. TCRdb re-analysed the 5' RACE reads in MiXCR, keeping a single row per CDR3 protein. In the table there are 9,500 to 15,000 distinct CDR3 sequences, less than 9.5% of which are singletons. This specimen was blood, taken before antiretroviral therapy. The source is an adult with HIV infection. The donor label of this sample is uncertain.

This clonotype was seen at least ten times. V and J are TRBV25-1 and TRBJ1-5, with 7 bases lining up with TRBD1. The germline gives CDR1 MGHDK, CDR2 SYGVNS. V shed 6 bases and J 8 bases; nucleotides not matched to a gene: 7. The CDR3 consists of 13 residues. Here the CDR3 reads CASRGQTGEPQHF. The CDR3 DNA sequence: TGTGCCAGCAGGGGACAGACGGGAGAGCCCCAGCATTTT.

The chain joins TRBV29-1 to TRBJ1-2, with TRBD1 identical over 7 bases. V dropped 0 bases and J dropped 2; count of bases not matched to a gene: 15. Germline assignment: CDR1 SQVTM and CDR2 ANQGSEA. This CDR3 has 18 residues. The chain's CDR3 is CSVEDYQKGTEINYGYTF. The DNA for the CDR3 is TGCAGCGTTGAAGATTATCAAAAAGGGACAGAGATAAACTATGGCTACACCTTC.

The genes are TRBV7-9 and TRBJ1-5; D gene ambiguous. CDR1 and CDR2 from the germline V gene are SEHNR and FQNEAQ (reference sequence). V was shortened by 1 base and J by 9 bases, with 7 bases between the two germline ends. The CDR3 is made up of 12 amino acids. DNA of the CDR3: TGTGCCAGCAGCTTAGAGACGAGGCCCCAGCATTTT. As protein: CASSLETRPQHF.

This clonotype was found many times. The chain employs TRBV7-9 and TRBJ1-1; D perhaps matches TRBD1 (5 bases). CDR3 size: 14 residues. Germline V gene lookup returns CDR1 SEHNR and CDR2 FQNEAQ (reference sequence). V lost 5 bases, J lost 3 bases, and 13 bases lay in between. CDR3 DNA sequence: TGTGCCAGCAGCCCAATAGACAGCGACACTGAAGCTTTCTTT. This translates into CASSPIDSDTEAFF.

This clonotype was counted at least ten times. V usage is TRBV30 and J usage is TRBJ1-1; D might be TRBD1 (6 bases). Trimming took off 3 bases at V and 5 bases at J, with 13 bases between the two ends. The CDR3 has 13 amino acids. From germline, CDR1 is GTSNPN and CDR2 SVGIG (reference sequence). The CDR3 is CAWSRGAQTEAFF. DNA of the CDR3: TGTGCCTGGAGCCGGGGGGCGCAGACTGAAGCTTTCTTT. The full variable domain, its missing parts supplied by reference TRBV30 and TRBJ1-1, is SQTIHQWPATLVQPVGSPLSLECTVEGTSNPNLYWYRQAAGRGLQLLFYSVGIGQISSEVPQNLSASRPQDRQFILSSKKLLLSDSGFYLCAWSRGAQTEAFFGQGTRLTVV.

In this sample, this clonotype turned up many times. The chain couples TRBV12-3 or TRBV12-4 to TRBJ2-2; D tentatively fits TRBD1 or TRBD2 (5 bases each). The V and J ends lost 3 bases and 3 bases respectively, with 11 bases between them. The CDR3 consists of 15 residues. CDR3 bases: TGTGCCAGCAGTTTTGGGCGAGGGGACACCGGGGAGCTGTTTTTT. Translating it yields CASSFGRGDTGELFF.

The chain employs TRBV20-1 and TRBJ2-3; 8 bases are a match to TRBD2. CDR3 length: 14 amino acids. Germline CDR1 DFQATT, CDR2 SNEGSKA (reference sequence). Trimming removed 4 bases from V and 5 bases from J; junction bases left unmatched: 8. CDR3 in DNA: TGCAGTGCTACCCTTAGCGGGGTTAGAGATACGCAGTATTTT. As protein: CSATLSGVRDTQYF.

This chain uses TRBV7-9 with TRBJ2-1; D is ambiguous. Germline CDR1 reads SEHNR; CDR2 reads FQNEAQ (reference sequence). Deletions cut 5 bases from V and 6 bases from J, with 20 bases between. The CDR3 sequence is 16 residues long. The CDR3 here is CASSPHQSTNINEQFF. CDR3 coding DNA: TGTGCCAGCAGCCCCCACCAGTCCACAAACATCAATGAGCAGTTCTTC. The entire variable domain, with the rest obtained from reference TRBV7-9 and TRBJ2-1, is as follows: DTGVSQNPRHKITKRGQNVTFRCDPISEHNRLYWYRQTLGQGPEFLTYFQNEAQLEKSRLLSDRFSAERPKGSFSTLEIQRTEQGDSAMYLCASSPHQSTNINEQFFGPGTRLTVL.

This clonotype is medium-sized by share. The chain couples TRBV5-1 to TRBJ2-5; D is possibly TRBD2 (6 bases). The CDR3 spans 14 residues. Trimming shortened V by 2 bases and J by 2 bases, and 10 bases separated the two germline ends. The germline CDR1 and CDR2 sequences are SGHRS and YFSETQ. For the CDR3, the DNA is TGCGCCAGCAGCTTAAGACTAGATCAAGAGACCCAGTACTTC. Protein: CASSLRLDQETQYF.

This clonotype occurred many times. The rearrangement uses TRBV5-4 and TRBJ2-7, with D uncertain. The germline CDR1 and CDR2 sequences are SGHNT and YYREEE (reference sequence). With 1 base removed from V and 1 base from J, the gap between germline ends came to 9 bases. The CDR3 contains 14 residues. The CDR3 loop is CASSLSDASYEQYF. The CDR3 region has the DNA TGTGCCAGCAGCTTGTCAGACGCATCCTACGAGCAGTACTTC.

This chain connects TRBV7-8 to TRBJ1-2; a weak D match, TRBD1 (5 bases). Per the germline V gene, CDR1 is SGHVS and CDR2 is FQNEAQ. The germline V and J ends were trimmed by 1 base and 14 bases, with 17 bases remaining between them. This CDR3 is built from 13 residues. In nucleotides, the CDR3 is TGTGCCAGCAGCTTAGTCCGGGACGGAGCTTGTACCTTC. This codes for CASSLVRDGACTF.

This clonotype was counted ten times or more. The CDR3 DNA is TGCAGTGCTAGCCATCCTCTGAAGCGGGAGACCCAGTACTTC. It specifies CSASHPLKRETQYF. The chain carries TRBV20-1 and TRBJ2-5, with D perhaps matching TRBD2 (5 bases). Germline-derived CDR1 and CDR2 are DFQATT and SNEGSKA (reference sequence). The V and J ends lost 3 bases and 5 bases respectively, with 16 bases between them. This CDR3 spans 14 amino acids.

Judged by abundance, this clonotype is medium-sized. CDR3 nucleotide sequence: TGTGCCAGCAGCCAAGACCCCGGGACTAGCGGGAGACACCTTACCTACAATGAGCAGTTCTTC. It specifies CASSQDPGTSGRHLTYNEQFF. The chain carries TRBV3-1 and TRBJ2-1, with 14 bases lining up with TRBD2. The CDR3 sequence is 21 residues long. Trimming cost V 0 bases and J 2 bases; bases outside gene matches: 12. The V gene's germline CDR1 is LGHDT and CDR2 YNNKEL (reference sequence).

This clonotype occurred a few times. The rearrangement uses TRBV7-6 and TRBJ1-6, with 9 nucleotides matching TRBD1. Unmatched junction bases numbered 7, after V lost 0 bases and J lost 7 bases. Germline CDR1 SGHVS, CDR2 FNYEAQ. This CDR3 region has 17 residues. The CDR3 reads CASSLARTGTGNSPLHF. The CDR3 bases are TGTGCCAGCAGCTTAGCCCGAACCGGGACAGGGAATTCACCCCTCCACTTT.

This clonotype came up many times. The gene calls are TRBV6-5 and TRBJ1-6; D is unresolved. There are 13 residues in the CDR3. Trimming left V 2 bases short and J 2 bases short, with 1 base between. Germline V gene data show CDR1 as MNHEY and CDR2 as SVGAGI. Here the CDR3 reads CASSYTYNSPLHF. The CDR3 coding sequence is TGTGCCAGCAGTTACACCTATAATTCACCCCTCCACTTT.

Within the sample, this clonotype is medium-sized. The chain links TRBV5-1 to TRBJ2-3; TRBD1 matches 7 bases. Germline-derived CDR1 and CDR2 are SGHRS and YFSETQ. This CDR3 has 15 residues. V gave up 0 bases and J gave up 2 bases; unmatched junction bases: 3. The CDR3 region has the DNA TGCGCCAGCAGCTTGGCCGGACAGGACACAGATACGCAGTATTTT. As protein: CASSLAGQDTDTQYF.

This chain joins TRBV12-3 or TRBV12-4 and TRBJ1-4; the D is unclear. This CDR3 comprises 13 residues. V lost 6 bases to trimming and J lost 7 bases, with 12 bases between them. CDR3 sequence (DNA): TGTGCCAGCAGGAACAATGTGGGTGAAAAACTGTTTTTT. This translates into CASRNNVGEKLFF.

By sample share, this clonotype is medium-sized. The V call is TRBV6-6, the J call TRBJ1-3, with a tentative D call TRBD1 (5 bases). CDR1 MNHNY and CDR2 SVGAGI come from the germline V gene (reference sequence). The CDR3 consists of 16 residues. Trimming took off 6 bases at V and 0 bases at J, with 15 bases between the two ends. CDR3 in DNA: TGTGCCAGCAGCACCGGGACCCGGAGCTCTGGAAACACCATATATTTT. Translation gives CASSTGTRSSGNTIYF.

This clonotype has just a few counts. The CDR3 DNA reads as TGTGCCTGGAGTCCCGTACTTGGCTCCTACGAGCAGTACTTC. Its translation is CAWSPVLGSYEQYF. The genes are TRBV30 and TRBJ2-7; D gene unclear. The CDR3 runs to 14 residues. Germline V CDR1 and CDR2: GTSNPN, SVGIG (reference sequence). V lost 2 bases to trimming and J lost 0 bases, with 11 bases between them.

This clonotype appeared many times. The V and J genes are TRBV7-2 and TRBJ2-7; TRBD2 is a possible D gene (5 bases). Deletions cut 2 bases from V and 4 bases from J, with 6 bases between. The CDR3 has 12 residues. Germline values: CDR1 SGHTA, CDR2 FQGNSA. Here the CDR3 DNA reads TGTGCCAGCAGCTTATGGGAGTACGAGCAGTACTTC. Its protein product is CASSLWEYEQYF.

This clonotype is termed medium-sized. J is TRBJ1-2 and V is TRBV7-9; a weak D match, TRBD1 (5 bases). V shed 5 bases and J shed 2 bases, with 12 bases lying between them. The CDR3 loop spans 14 amino acids. CDR1 and CDR2 from the germline V gene are SEHNR and FQNEAQ (reference sequence). The CDR3 loop is CASSAGNVNYGYTF. The CDR3 region has the DNA TGTGCCAGCAGCGCAGGGAATGTGAACTATGGCTACACCTTC.